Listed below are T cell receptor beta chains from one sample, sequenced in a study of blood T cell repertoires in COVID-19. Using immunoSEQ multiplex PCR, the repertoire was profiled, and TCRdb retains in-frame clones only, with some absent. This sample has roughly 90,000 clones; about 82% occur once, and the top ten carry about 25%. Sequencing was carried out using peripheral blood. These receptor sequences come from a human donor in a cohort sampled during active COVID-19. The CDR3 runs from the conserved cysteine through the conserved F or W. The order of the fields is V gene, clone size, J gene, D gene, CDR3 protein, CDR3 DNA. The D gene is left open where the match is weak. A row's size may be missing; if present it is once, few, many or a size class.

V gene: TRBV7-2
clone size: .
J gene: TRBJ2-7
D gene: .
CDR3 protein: CASSPGWSSYEQYF
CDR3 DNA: TGTGCCAGCAGCCCCGGGTGGAGCTCCTACGAGCAGTACTTC

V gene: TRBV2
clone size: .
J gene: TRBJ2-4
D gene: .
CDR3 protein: CASSVGVAKNIQYF
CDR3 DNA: TGTGCCAGCAGTGTTGGAGTAGCCAAAAACATTCAGTACTTC

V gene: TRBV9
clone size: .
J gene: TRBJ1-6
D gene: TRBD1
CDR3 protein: CASSASSGQGYSPLHF
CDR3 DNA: TGTGCCAGCAGCGCCTCCTCGGGACAGGGCTATTCACCCCTCCACTTT

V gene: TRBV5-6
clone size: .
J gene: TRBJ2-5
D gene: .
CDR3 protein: CASSLGREGETQYF
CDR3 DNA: TGTGCCAGCAGCTTGGGAAGGGAGGGGGAAACCCAGTACTTC

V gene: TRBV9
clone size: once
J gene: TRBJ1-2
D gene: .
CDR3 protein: CASSVVEGLTGYTF
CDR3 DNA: TGTGCCAGCAGCGTAGTCGAGGGTTTAACAGGCTACACCTTC

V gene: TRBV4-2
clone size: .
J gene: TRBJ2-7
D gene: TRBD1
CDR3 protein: CASSQVVGGGEQYF
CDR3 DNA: TGTGCCAGCAGCCAGGTGGTAGGGGGCGGCGAGCAGTACTTC

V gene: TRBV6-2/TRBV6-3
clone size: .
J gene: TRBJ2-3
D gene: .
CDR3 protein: CASSQSGRNPTTSDTQYF
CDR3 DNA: TGTGCCAGCAGTCAAAGCGGGCGCAACCCAACAACCTCAGATACGCAGTATTTT

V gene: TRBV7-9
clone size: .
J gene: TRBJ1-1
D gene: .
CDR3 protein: CASSRPEGGSTEAFF
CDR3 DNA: TGTGCCAGCAGCCGCCCCGAGGGAGGGAGCACTGAAGCTTTCTTT

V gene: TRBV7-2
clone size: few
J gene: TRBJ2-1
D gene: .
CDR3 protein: CASSLGTTTYNEQFF
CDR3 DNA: TGTGCCAGCAGCTTAGGGACTACCACCTACAATGAGCAGTTCTTC

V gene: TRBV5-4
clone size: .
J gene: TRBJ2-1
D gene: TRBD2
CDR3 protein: CASSGGTSGYSYNEQFF
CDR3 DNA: TGTGCCAGCAGCGGCGGGACTAGCGGGTACTCCTACAATGAGCAGTTCTTC

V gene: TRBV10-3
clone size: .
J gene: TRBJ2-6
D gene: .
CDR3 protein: CAISAYGTPGANVLTF
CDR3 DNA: TGTGCCATCAGTGCCTATGGGACACCTGGGGCCAACGTCCTGACTTTC

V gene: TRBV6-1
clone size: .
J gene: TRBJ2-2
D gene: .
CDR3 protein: CASSEWPNGELFF
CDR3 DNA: TGTGCCAGCAGTGAGTGGCCGAACGGGGAGCTGTTTTTT

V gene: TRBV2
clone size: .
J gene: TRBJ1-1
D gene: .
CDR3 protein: CASRGTSLGEAFF
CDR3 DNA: TGTGCCAGCAGGGGGACATCATTAGGTGAAGCTTTCTTT

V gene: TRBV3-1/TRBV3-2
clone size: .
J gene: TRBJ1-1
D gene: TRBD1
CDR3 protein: CASSHWTGGSTEAFF
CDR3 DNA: TGTGCCAGCAGCCATTGGACAGGGGGAAGCACTGAAGCTTTCTTT